This TCR beta chain was identified during a study of Graves' ophthalmopathy and Graves' hyperthyroidism. Notes on the study in general: Blood also carried most expanded thyroid clonotypes exceeding 0.001 frequency. A 13-signature model separated ophthalmopathy from stable hyperthyroidism, almost 90% sensitivity, roughly 80% specificity.

TCR beta CDR3 amplification used RNA transcripts. Second-round multiplex PCR followed a first-round RT-PCR using HTBI primers. Each CDR3 protein is one row after TCRdb ran MiXCR on the multiplex PCR reads. The data contain a few hundred thousand distinct CDR3 sequences, about 40% of them singletons. Worth noting for this clonotype: Its target is unknown.

Patients were left out if they had other autoimmune diseases, uncontrolled infections, pregnancy or lactation. Reliance was placed on clinical symptoms, serum thyroxine, TRAb, thyroid ultrasound and orbital computed tomography for diagnosis. The CDR3 is made up of 16 amino acids. V was clipped by 5 bases and J by 6 bases; unmatched bases: 5. Germline V gene data show CDR1 as SEHNR and CDR2 as FQNEAQ (reference sequence). V usage is TRBV7-9 and J usage is TRBJ2-1, with 15 positions matching TRBD2. Material: peripheral blood or thyroid tissue (not recorded which). This TCR derives from an adult man with Graves' hyperthyroidism. The DNA of the CDR3 is TGTGCCAGCAGCCGACGGACTAGCGGGAGGGCCAATGAGCAGTTCTTC. Protein sequence: CASSRRTSGRANEQFF.